These T cell receptor beta chains were read from a single sample in a study of control samples from healthy donors and cancer patients. Assay: immunoSEQ multiplex PCR; the TCRdb copy retains only in-frame clones and omits some. The table lists approximately 130,000 clones, roughly 90% of them singletons. Sequencing was performed on blood. Receptors originate from a man aged 45-65 years in good health. The CDR3 runs from the conserved cysteine through the conserved F or W. D genes are given only for firm matches.

CASNLWGGREQYF,TGTGCCAGCAATCTATGGGGGGGGCGCGAGCAGTACTTC,TRBJ2-7,TRBV6-5,-
CAWTSQTLAKNIQYF,TGTGCCTGGACCTCCCAGACACTAGCCAAAAACATTCAGTACTTC,TRBJ2-4,TRBV30,-
CAWSVSLSNQPQHF,TGTGCCTGGAGTGTCTCTCTTAGCAATCAGCCCCAGCATTTT,TRBJ1-5,TRBV30,-
CASSEGLPSRDTQYF,TGCGCCAGCAGTGAAGGACTTCCCAGTAGAGATACGCAGTATTTT,TRBJ2-3,TRBV10-1,-
CASSPGVVAGATSTDTQYF,TGTGCCAGCAGCCCGGGGGTAGTAGCGGGGGCCACTAGCACAGATACGCAGTATTTT,TRBJ2-3,TRBV11-3,TRBD2
CATSRQGTGNTEAFF,TGTGCCACCAGCAGACAAGGGACAGGGAACACTGAAGCTTTCTTT,TRBJ1-1,TRBV15,TRBD1
CASSPARTLNEKLFF,TGCGCCAGCAGCCCCGCCAGGACCCTGAATGAAAAACTGTTTTTT,TRBJ1-4,TRBV5-1,-
CASSLQMLARETQYF,TGCGCCAGCAGCTTGCAAATGCTAGCTCGGGAGACCCAGTACTTC,TRBJ2-5,TRBV5-1,-
CASSPGPLISYEQYF,TGTGCCAGCAGCCCGGGACCGCTCATCTCCTACGAGCAGTACTTC,TRBJ2-7,TRBV3-1/TRBV3-2,-
CASSLGVTGNEKLFF,TGTGCCAGCAGCTTGGGGGTCACCGGGAATGAAAAACTGTTTTTT,TRBJ1-4,TRBV5-5,-
CASSFLAGGLTDTQYF,TGTGCCAGCAGCTTTCTAGCGGGGGGGCTAACAGATACGCAGTATTTT,TRBJ2-3,TRBV7-2,TRBD2
CAISYSGQETQYF,TGTGCCATCAGTTATAGCGGGCAAGAGACCCAGTACTTC,TRBJ2-5,TRBV10-3,TRBD2
CASSQVGGVQRSGTQYF,TGTGCCAGCAGCCAAGTAGGAGGAGTGCAGCGGTCGGGGACCCAGTACTTC,TRBJ2-5,TRBV3-1/TRBV3-2,-
CASSFGQSYEQYF,TGTGCCAGCAGCTTCGGACAGTCCTACGAGCAGTACTTC,TRBJ2-7,TRBV5-6,-
CAWSQGESRADTQYF,TGTGCCTGGAGTCAGGGGGAGAGTAGGGCAGATACGCAGTATTTT,TRBJ2-3,TRBV30,TRBD1
CASSLDRGAYGYTF,TGTGCCAGCAGCTTAGACAGGGGGGCCTATGGCTACACCTTC,TRBJ1-2,TRBV5-5,TRBD1
CASSVGAAETQYF,TGTGCCAGCAGCGTAGGAGCTGCCGAGACCCAGTACTTC,TRBJ2-5,TRBV9,-
CASSWGGTGQNTGELFF,TGTGCCAGCAGCTGGGGGGGGACAGGCCAGAACACCGGGGAGCTGTTTTTT,TRBJ2-2,TRBV7-6,-
CAISDQGEPYNEQFF,TGTGCCATCAGTGATCAGGGGGAGCCCTACAATGAGCAGTTCTTC,TRBJ2-1,TRBV10-3,TRBD1
CASSQGTSGGLTRGEQFF,TGTGCCAGCAGCCAGGGGACTAGCGGGGGCCTCACTCGCGGTGAGCAGTTCTTC,TRBJ2-1,TRBV4-2,TRBD2
CASSAPGNTEAFF,TGTGCCAGTAGTGCCCCCGGGAACACTGAAGCTTTCTTT,TRBJ1-1,TRBV19,-
CASSLVQGGEQFF,TGTGCCAGCAGTTTAGTACAGGGTGGTGAGCAGTTCTTC,TRBJ2-1,TRBV27,-
CASSSTFLGTEAFF,TGTGCCAGCAGTTCCACGTTTTTAGGCACTGAAGCTTTCTTT,TRBJ1-1,TRBV6-5,-
CASSQDLRGLYNEQFF,TGTGCCAGCAGCCAAGATCTCAGGGGGCTCTACAATGAGCAGTTCTTC,TRBJ2-1,TRBV14,TRBD1
CASSLVGGSLQTTGELFF,TGTGCCAGCAGCTTGGTGGGGGGGTCTTTACAGACCACCGGGGAGCTGTTTTTT,TRBJ2-2,TRBV7-2,TRBD2
CASTGDIFYNEQFF,TGTGCCAGCACCGGGGACATCTTCTACAATGAGCAGTTCTTC,TRBJ2-1,TRBV6-5,-
CASRTSGTNNEQFF,TGCGCCAGCAGGACTAGCGGGACAAACAATGAGCAGTTCTTC,TRBJ2-1,TRBV5-1,TRBD2
CSLTQGANTEAFF,TGCAGCCTTACACAGGGGGCCAACACTGAAGCTTTCTTT,TRBJ1-1,TRBV29-1,TRBD1
CAISERGRTGELFF,TGTGCCATCAGTGAACGGGGTCGGACCGGGGAGCTGTTTTTT,TRBJ2-2,TRBV10-3,-